These 4 T cell receptor beta chains came from one sample sequenced in a study of cytomegalovirus exposure and HLA in healthy donors. Here immunoSEQ multiplex PCR was the method, and the copy in TCRdb shows in-frame clones only, minus some. Among about 98,000 clones listed, less than 95% were seen once. Sequenced sample: PBMCs. These receptors were taken from a woman under 30 in good health and CMV-seronegative.

This chain joins TRBV29-1 and TRBJ1-1, with D perhaps TRBD1 (6 bases). This CDR3 is built from 13 residues. CDR1 and CDR2 (germline): SQVTM, ANQGSEA. The ends were cut back, 7 bases at V and 6 bases at J, with 18 bases in the middle. The DNA for the CDR3 is TGCAGCGGGTCCCACAGGGCGTTCGCTGAAGCTTTCTTT. Protein: CSGSHRAFAEAFF. Looking up the rest from reference TRBV29-1 and TRBJ1-1 gives the full variable domain: SAVISQKPSRDICQRGTSLTIQCQVDSQVTMMFWYRQQPGQSLTLIATANQGSEATYESGFVIDKFPISRPNLTFSTLTVSNMSPEDSSIYLCSGSHRAFAEAFFGQGTRLTVV.

This clone appeared once. The gene calls are TRBV14 and TRBJ1-2; D remains unclear. Trimming took off 0 bases at V and 4 bases at J, with 12 bases between the two ends. The CDR3 contains 15 residues. Germline CDR1 is SGHDN and CDR2 is FVKESK. For the CDR3, the DNA is TGTGCCAGCAGCCAAGATGCCCGGGGAAGCTATGGCTACACCTTC. Translation: CASSQDARGSYGYTF. The variable domain in full, completed from reference TRBV14 and TRBJ1-2, reads EAGVTQFPSHSVIEKGQTVTLRCDPISGHDNLYWYRRVMGKEIKFLLHFVKESKQDESGMPNNRFLAERTGGTYSTLKVQPAELEDSGVYFCASSQDARGSYGYTFGSGTRLTVV.

The rearrangement joins TRBV19 to TRBJ2-6, with 7 bases fitting TRBD2. This CDR3 comprises 19 residues. CDR1 is LNHDA and CDR2 is SQIVND in the germline V gene (reference sequence). V trimming: 1 base; J trimming: 0 bases; junction bases outside the gene matches: 9. CDR3 amino acids: CASSIAPGRASSGANVLTF. Written as DNA, the CDR3 is TGTGCCAGTAGTATAGCCCCAGGGAGGGCTAGCTCTGGGGCCAACGTCCTGACTTTC. Variable domain in full (rest from reference TRBV19 and TRBJ2-6): DGGITQSPKYLFRKEGQNVTLSCEQNLNHDAMYWYRQDPGQGLRLIYYSQIVNDFQKGDIAEGYSVSREKKESFPLTVTSAQKNPTAFYLCASSIAPGRASSGANVLTFGAGSRLTVL.

This clone was seen once. This chain joins TRBV4-1 and TRBJ2-1; tentatively, D is TRBD2 (5 bases). The CDR3 loop spans 16 amino acids. Trimming pared 7 bases from V and 2 bases from J, leaving 18 bases between. The germline CDR1 and CDR2 sequences are MGHRA and YSYEKL. DNA for the CDR3: TGCGCCAGCACCCCGGCTAGCTCGGTCCCCTACAATGAGCAGTTCTTC. This gives the protein CASTPASSVPYNEQFF.